These T cell receptor beta chains were read from a single sample in a study of cytomegalovirus exposure and HLA in healthy donors. Generated by immunoSEQ multiplex PCR, the TCRdb table keeps only in-frame clones and is missing some. Among about 200,000 clones listed, roughly 84% were seen once. The sequenced material came from PBMCs. Every receptor here comes from a woman younger than 30 in good health and CMV-seropositive. The CDR3 runs from the conserved cysteine through the conserved F or W. Each record gives: CDR3 DNA, CDR3 protein, clone size, D gene, V gene, J gene. D genes are given only for firm matches. For some rows the clone size is stated as once, few or many, or as a class when expanded; others skip it.

CDR3nt: TGTGCCAGCAGGGGACAGGGGACCGATCGACGACAGAGGACTTACGAGCAGCAGTACTTC
CDR3aa: CASRGQGTDRRQRTYEQQYF
abundance: .
d_gene: TRBD1
v_gene: TRBV28
j_gene: TRBJ2-7

CDR3nt: TGTGCCAGCAGCTTAGGTCGGACAGGGCAGTACTTC
CDR3aa: CASSLGRTGQYF
abundance: once
d_gene: TRBD1
v_gene: TRBV11-2
j_gene: TRBJ2-7

CDR3nt: TGTGCCAGCAGCGTAGGAGGGTCCTACGAGCAGTACTTC
CDR3aa: CASSVGGSYEQYF
abundance: once
d_gene: .
v_gene: TRBV9
j_gene: TRBJ2-7

CDR3nt: TGTGCCAGCGGCCGGGCTAGCGGGAGGTTTAGGGCCGGGGAGCTGTTTTTT
CDR3aa: CASGRASGRFRAGELFF
abundance: .
d_gene: TRBD2
v_gene: TRBV27
j_gene: TRBJ2-2

CDR3nt: TGTGCCAGCAGCTTATCTAGCGGTGACTCCTACGAGCAGTACTTC
CDR3aa: CASSLSSGDSYEQYF
abundance: once
d_gene: TRBD2
v_gene: TRBV11-2
j_gene: TRBJ2-7

CDR3nt: TGTGCCAGCAGCTTGGAAGTTTCGAGCACTGAAGCTTTCTTT
CDR3aa: CASSLEVSSTEAFF
abundance: .
d_gene: .
v_gene: TRBV5-6
j_gene: TRBJ1-1

CDR3nt: TGTGCCAGCAGACCTTTACAGGGGGGATATACGCAGTATTTT
CDR3aa: CASRPLQGGYTQYF
abundance: .
d_gene: TRBD1
v_gene: TRBV27
j_gene: TRBJ2-3

CDR3nt: TGTGCCATCAGGGGGACAGGGCGTTGGGATGGCTACACCTTC
CDR3aa: CAIRGTGRWDGYTF
abundance: .
d_gene: TRBD1
v_gene: TRBV10-3
j_gene: TRBJ1-2

CDR3nt: TGTGCCAGCAGCAGTGAGACAGTTCTAACCCATAGCAATCAGCCCCAGCATTTT
CDR3aa: CASSSETVLTHSNQPQHF
abundance: .
d_gene: .
v_gene: TRBV21-1
j_gene: TRBJ1-5

CDR3nt: TGTGCCAGCAGCCGGACAGCCGCAACTAATGAAAAACTGTTTTTT
CDR3aa: CASSRTAATNEKLFF
abundance: .
d_gene: .
v_gene: TRBV27
j_gene: TRBJ1-4

CDR3nt: TGTGCCAGCAGCTTCGGCGGGACAGGGCTCTCTGGGGCCAACGTCCTGACTTTC
CDR3aa: CASSFGGTGLSGANVLTF
abundance: .
d_gene: TRBD1
v_gene: TRBV7-6
j_gene: TRBJ2-6

CDR3nt: TGTGCCAGCAGATACGGACTAGCGGGAGATAACACCGGGGAGCTGTTTTTT
CDR3aa: CASRYGLAGDNTGELFF
abundance: once
d_gene: TRBD2
v_gene: TRBV7-8
j_gene: TRBJ2-2

CDR3nt: TGTGCCAGCATCGAAACAGGACAGGGGAAAGAGACCCAGTACTTC
CDR3aa: CASIETGQGKETQYF
abundance: .
d_gene: TRBD1
v_gene: TRBV28
j_gene: TRBJ2-5

CDR3nt: TGCGCCAGCAGCGTCCAGAACACTGAAGCTTTCTTT
CDR3aa: CASSVQNTEAFF
abundance: .
d_gene: .
v_gene: TRBV5-1
j_gene: TRBJ1-1

CDR3nt: TGTGCCAGCAGTGCCTCTCCCACTAGCGTCACAGATACGCAGTATTTT
CDR3aa: CASSASPTSVTDTQYF
abundance: .
d_gene: TRBD2
v_gene: TRBV28
j_gene: TRBJ2-3

CDR3nt: TGTGCCAGCACGGTGGGTAGCGGGAGCTCCTACAATGAGCAGTTCTTC
CDR3aa: CASTVGSGSSYNEQFF
abundance: .
d_gene: TRBD2
v_gene: TRBV6-6
j_gene: TRBJ2-1

CDR3nt: TGTGCCAGCAGCCGGGGCAGGGGGTCCCACGAGCAGTACTTC
CDR3aa: CASSRGRGSHEQYF
abundance: .
d_gene: TRBD1
v_gene: TRBV28
j_gene: TRBJ2-7

CDR3nt: TGTGCCAGCAGCATAAGACAGGGGAGCACTGAAGCTTTCTTT
CDR3aa: CASSIRQGSTEAFF
abundance: .
d_gene: TRBD1
v_gene: TRBV13
j_gene: TRBJ1-1

CDR3nt: TGTGCCAGCTCACCACGACAAAATGAAAAACTGTTTTTT
CDR3aa: CASSPRQNEKLFF
abundance: .
d_gene: .
v_gene: TRBV18
j_gene: TRBJ1-4

CDR3nt: TGTGCCAGTAGTTCAGGGACTGCCCAAGCGGGAGGCTACACCTTC
CDR3aa: CASSSGTAQAGGYTF
abundance: .
d_gene: .
v_gene: TRBV19
j_gene: TRBJ1-2

CDR3nt: TGTGCCACCCCTTACCCGACAGGGGATATCTCCTACGAGCAGTACTTC
CDR3aa: CATPYPTGDISYEQYF
abundance: .
d_gene: TRBD1
v_gene: TRBV15
j_gene: TRBJ2-7

CDR3nt: TGTGCCAGCTCAAAGTCGACAAGTAACTATGGCTACACCTTC
CDR3aa: CASSKSTSNYGYTF
abundance: .
d_gene: .
v_gene: TRBV18
j_gene: TRBJ1-2

CDR3nt: TGTGCCAGCAGCTTCGGGGGGAACACTGAAGCTTTCTTT
CDR3aa: CASSFGGNTEAFF
abundance: .
d_gene: .
v_gene: TRBV11-2
j_gene: TRBJ1-1

CDR3nt: TGTGCCAGCAGGATGGACAGCCGGGATGAAAAACTGTTTTTT
CDR3aa: CASRMDSRDEKLFF
abundance: .
d_gene: .
v_gene: TRBV27
j_gene: TRBJ1-4

CDR3nt: TGTGCCAGCAGCCAGAGAGCAGCGGGAGAGGTCACAGATACGCAGTATTTT
CDR3aa: CASSQRAAGEVTDTQYF
abundance: once
d_gene: TRBD2
v_gene: TRBV4-2
j_gene: TRBJ2-3

CDR3nt: TGTGCCAGCAGTTTTGTTGGGACAGGGGGTTTAGATACGCAGTATTTT
CDR3aa: CASSFVGTGGLDTQYF
abundance: .
d_gene: TRBD1
v_gene: TRBV27
j_gene: TRBJ2-3

CDR3nt: TGCGCCAGCAGCTTCGACAGATCGAACACTGAAGCTTTCTTT
CDR3aa: CASSFDRSNTEAFF
abundance: .
d_gene: .
v_gene: TRBV5-1
j_gene: TRBJ1-1

CDR3nt: TGTGCCATCAGTGAGTCGGGGGACTTCTATGGCTACACCTTC
CDR3aa: CAISESGDFYGYTF
abundance: once
d_gene: .
v_gene: TRBV10-3
j_gene: TRBJ1-2

CDR3nt: TGCGCCAGCAGTGAGTCTCGAGGAGACAGGGACACCGGGGAGCTGTTTTTT
CDR3aa: CASSESRGDRDTGELFF
abundance: .
d_gene: TRBD1
v_gene: TRBV10-1
j_gene: TRBJ2-2

CDR3nt: TGTGCCAGCAGCTTATCGTCAGGGTATCCGAACACCATATATTTT
CDR3aa: CASSLSSGYPNTIYF
abundance: .
d_gene: .
v_gene: TRBV7-8
j_gene: TRBJ1-3

CDR3nt: TGTGCCATCAGTGGAGGAGCATCTAGCGTTAACAATGAGCAGTTCTTC
CDR3aa: CAISGGASSVNNEQFF
abundance: .
d_gene: .
v_gene: TRBV10-3
j_gene: TRBJ2-1

CDR3nt: TGCAGCGTTGAAGGCACGACTAGCGGGAATTACGAGCAGTACTTC
CDR3aa: CSVEGTTSGNYEQYF
abundance: .
d_gene: TRBD2
v_gene: TRBV29-1
j_gene: TRBJ2-7

CDR3nt: TGTGCCAGCAGCGTAGAGGGACAGGGAAGGACGTTCTTC
CDR3aa: CASSVEGQGRTFF
abundance: .
d_gene: TRBD1
v_gene: TRBV9
j_gene: TRBJ2-1

CDR3nt: TGTGCCAGCAGCTTAGGCGTTGGACTAGTTGGTGCCTACGAGCAGTACTTC
CDR3aa: CASSLGVGLVGAYEQYF
abundance: .
d_gene: TRBD2
v_gene: TRBV7-2
j_gene: TRBJ2-7

CDR3nt: TGTGCCAGCAGCGAGGACGAGACAGGGGTTTTTGGCTACACCTTC
CDR3aa: CASSEDETGVFGYTF
abundance: once
d_gene: TRBD1
v_gene: TRBV5-6
j_gene: TRBJ1-2

CDR3nt: TGTGCAACCAGCAGGGGAGGCGGGAGCCCCGAGACCCAGTACTTC
CDR3aa: CATSRGGGSPETQYF
abundance: .
d_gene: .
v_gene: TRBV7-9
j_gene: TRBJ2-5

CDR3nt: TGTGCCAGCAGAAACAGGGATAGCAATCAGCCCCAGCATTTT
CDR3aa: CASRNRDSNQPQHF
abundance: few
d_gene: .
v_gene: TRBV2
j_gene: TRBJ1-5

CDR3nt: TGCAGCGGTAGCGGGGACTCCTACAATGAGCAGTTCTTC
CDR3aa: CSGSGDSYNEQFF
abundance: .
d_gene: TRBD2
v_gene: TRBV29-1
j_gene: TRBJ2-1

CDR3nt: TGTGCCAGCAGCTTCGGACAGACTGAAGCTTTCTTT
CDR3aa: CASSFGQTEAFF
abundance: .
d_gene: .
v_gene: TRBV7-9
j_gene: TRBJ1-1

CDR3nt: TGTGCCTGGAGACCTCTTGACAGGCAAACCTATGGCTACACCTTC
CDR3aa: CAWRPLDRQTYGYTF
abundance: .
d_gene: .
v_gene: TRBV30
j_gene: TRBJ1-2

CDR3nt: TGTGCCAGCAGTGACTCGAGATTGGAGTACAGGGGGACTAACTATGGCTACACCTTC
CDR3aa: CASSDSRLEYRGTNYGYTF
abundance: .
d_gene: TRBD1
v_gene: TRBV6-4
j_gene: TRBJ1-2

CDR3nt: TGTGCCAGCAGCTTGGAGCGGTCCGGGGAGCTGTTTTTT
CDR3aa: CASSLERSGELFF
abundance: .
d_gene: .
v_gene: TRBV5-5
j_gene: TRBJ2-2

CDR3nt: TGTGCCAGCAGCATAACTAGTTCCCCCACAGATACGCAGTATTTT
CDR3aa: CASSITSSPTDTQYF
abundance: .
d_gene: .
v_gene: TRBV9
j_gene: TRBJ2-3

CDR3nt: TGTGCCAGCAGGGCCATTAGCGGGAGGGCCATCCTCTACGAGCAGTACTTC
CDR3aa: CASRAISGRAILYEQYF
abundance: .
d_gene: TRBD2
v_gene: TRBV2
j_gene: TRBJ2-7

CDR3nt: TGCAGCGTTGATCGCAGGGTTGGGAACACTGAAGCTTTCTTT
CDR3aa: CSVDRRVGNTEAFF
abundance: .
d_gene: .
v_gene: TRBV29-1
j_gene: TRBJ1-1

CDR3nt: TGTGCCAGCAGTCCGGACAGCAACTATGGCTACACCTTC
CDR3aa: CASSPDSNYGYTF
abundance: few
d_gene: .
v_gene: TRBV7-3
j_gene: TRBJ1-2

CDR3nt: TGTGCCAGCAGTGAAGGCCTCACTAGCGGGCAAGAGACCCAGTACTTC
CDR3aa: CASSEGLTSGQETQYF
abundance: few
d_gene: TRBD2
v_gene: TRBV2
j_gene: TRBJ2-5

CDR3nt: TGTGCCAGCTCACCATCGAGCGGCTCCTACAATGAGCAGTTCTTC
CDR3aa: CASSPSSGSYNEQFF
abundance: once
d_gene: .
v_gene: TRBV18
j_gene: TRBJ2-1

CDR3nt: TGCGCCAGCAGCTACAGGAACACTGAAGCTTTCTTT
CDR3aa: CASSYRNTEAFF
abundance: .
d_gene: .
v_gene: TRBV5-1
j_gene: TRBJ1-1

CDR3nt: TGCGCCAGCAGCTGGGGCCAGGAGGATACGCAGTATTTT
CDR3aa: CASSWGQEDTQYF
abundance: .
d_gene: .
v_gene: TRBV5-1
j_gene: TRBJ2-3

CDR3nt: TGTGCCAGCAGCCTAGGGACAGAAGAGACCCAGTACTTC
CDR3aa: CASSLGTEETQYF
abundance: .
d_gene: TRBD1
v_gene: TRBV5-4
j_gene: TRBJ2-5

CDR3nt: TGTGCCAGCAGTTTGGGACAGATATTCTACGAGCAGTACTTC
CDR3aa: CASSLGQIFYEQYF
abundance: .
d_gene: TRBD1
v_gene: TRBV28
j_gene: TRBJ2-7

CDR3nt: TGCGCCAGCAGCCAGGGGACTAGCGGAGGTAACATTCAGTACTTC
CDR3aa: CASSQGTSGGNIQYF
abundance: .
d_gene: TRBD2
v_gene: TRBV5-1
j_gene: TRBJ2-4

CDR3nt: TGTGCCAGCAGAGGGGTTGATTACACAGATACGCAGTATTTT
CDR3aa: CASRGVDYTDTQYF
abundance: .
d_gene: .
v_gene: TRBV5-4
j_gene: TRBJ2-3

CDR3nt: TGTGCCAGCTCATGGACAGGGGGGAACACTGAAGCTTTCTTT
CDR3aa: CASSWTGGNTEAFF
abundance: .
d_gene: TRBD1
v_gene: TRBV18
j_gene: TRBJ1-1

CDR3nt: TGTGCCAGTAGTCCTCCCCGGACTAGAGGCCAAGAGACCCAGTACTTC
CDR3aa: CASSPPRTRGQETQYF
abundance: .
d_gene: TRBD2
v_gene: TRBV19
j_gene: TRBJ2-5

CDR3nt: TGTGCCAGCAGTCCTGCGGGCTTCTCCTACGAGCAGTACTTC
CDR3aa: CASSPAGFSYEQYF
abundance: .
d_gene: .
v_gene: TRBV27
j_gene: TRBJ2-7

CDR3nt: TGTGCCAGCAGACACATCCGACAGGGCAGCTCCTACGAGCAGTACTTC
CDR3aa: CASRHIRQGSSYEQYF
abundance: .
d_gene: TRBD1
v_gene: TRBV5-5
j_gene: TRBJ2-7